What follows are 2 T cell receptor beta chains derived from one specimen sequenced in a study of shared clonotypes between healthy human individuals (TCRdb year 2020). CD8 naive samples consisted of CD45RO-negative cells that were positively selected for CCR7, yielding a CD45RA+CCR7+ population without TemRA cells. Libraries were prepared through the immunoSEQ multiplex PCR assay. TCRdb's version of the immuneACCESS table is confined to in-frame rearrangements and falls short of the full clone set. An unresolved V gene accounts for under half of the shortfall where checked; the remainder is of unknown origin. This sample lists about 2.1 million clones; 85% to 95% were detected once. The ten largest clones capture over 1.5% of the sample. The sample comprised naive CD8+ T cells from PBMCs. The intended sense of this specimen's cell subset or site label: CD45RA+CCR7+. The receptors were gathered from a man aged 18 to 30 in good health. Some clones in this sample may be carry-over from other donors' samples.

The chain uses TRBV18 and TRBJ2-5; TRBD1 aligns across 7 bases. Per the germline V gene, CDR1 is KGHSH and CDR2 is LQKENI. V trimming: 3 bases; J trimming: 7 bases; junction bases outside the gene matches: 8. The CDR3 runs 14 residues. CDR3 region: CASSPWDSPATQYF. The CDR3 nucleotides read TGTGCCAGCTCACCCTGGGACAGTCCAGCGACCCAGTACTTC.

This chain links TRBV7-9 with TRBJ1-2, with TRBD1 matching over 9 bases. The CDR3 is made up of 13 amino acids. CDR1 and CDR2 (germline): SEHNR, FQNEAQ (reference sequence). Losses at the gene ends were 9 bases for V and 3 bases for J; bases not matched to a gene: 5. Here the CDR3 DNA reads TGTGCCAGTACAACAGGGGGCGACTATGGCTACACCTTC. Translation: CASTTGGDYGYTF.